Given below is one TCR beta chain in context. Antigen specificity is unknown. This sample was taken from a study of Tregs in tolerant kidney transplant recipients. The study, taken as a whole, reports: No direct test of biological reproducibility was done here. Findings come from small patient numbers and require larger validation.

The germline V gene has CDR1 LNHDA and CDR2 SQIVND (reference sequence). This CDR3 comprises 15 residues. V lost 10 bases and J lost 5, with 20 bases in between. The table came from immunoSEQ multiplex PCR; TCRdb's copy has only in-frame clones and leaves some out. The data show fewer than 80,000 clones, roughly 98% seen once. CD4+CD25+CD127- Tregs, CD4+CD25- non-Tregs, CD4 and CD8 cells were sorted. Thawed PBMCs were rested overnight at 37°C with around 180 IU/ml IL-2 before regulatory T cell sorting. The chain has TRBV19 and TRBJ2-2; the D gene is possibly TRBD1 (5 bases). The sample in question was Tregs from blood, obtained before the transplant. The clonotype comes from a human donor who received a combined kidney and bone marrow transplant. CDR3 nucleotides: TGTGCCACCAAAAATAGGGGAATAAGAACCGGGGAGCTGTTTTTT. Translating it yields CATKNRGIRTGELFF.